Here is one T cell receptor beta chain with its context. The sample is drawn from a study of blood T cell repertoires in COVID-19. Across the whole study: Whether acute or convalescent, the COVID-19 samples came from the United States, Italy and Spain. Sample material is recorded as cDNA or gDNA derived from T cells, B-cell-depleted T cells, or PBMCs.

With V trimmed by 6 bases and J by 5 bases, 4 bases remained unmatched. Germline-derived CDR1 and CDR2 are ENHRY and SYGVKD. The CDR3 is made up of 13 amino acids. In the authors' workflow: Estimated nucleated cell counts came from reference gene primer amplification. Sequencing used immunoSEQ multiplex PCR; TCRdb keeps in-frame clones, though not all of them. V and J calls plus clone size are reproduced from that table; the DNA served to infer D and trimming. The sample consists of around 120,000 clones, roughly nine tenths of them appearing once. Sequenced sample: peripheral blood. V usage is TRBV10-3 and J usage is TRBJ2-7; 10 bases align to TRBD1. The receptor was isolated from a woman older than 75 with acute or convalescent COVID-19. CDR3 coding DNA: TGTGCCATCAGAGGACAGGGGGGTGACGAGCAGTACTTC. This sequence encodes CAIRGQGGDEQYF.